The T cell receptor beta chain under discussion was sequenced for a study of breast tumors, draining lymph nodes, adjacent tissues. TCRdb redid the calling of the multiplex PCR reads with MiXCR, one entry per CDR3 protein. The table has under 250,000 distinct CDR3 sequences, about 34% seen once. Study-wide points: Luminal-like breast cancer showed significantly higher tumor–nontumor repertoire similarity than basal-like. The data were judged consistent with most tumor T cells coming from lymph node and expanding in tumor.

This clonotype showed up many times. Its antigen is currently unknown. The lymph nodes were axillary draining lymph nodes from breast cancer patients. The ends lost 4 bases at V and 5 bases at J; junction bases unmatched: 15. The CDR3 covers 17 residues. The germline gives CDR1 SGHRS, CDR2 YFSETQ. The specimen sequenced was axillary lymph node tissue. This clonotype was sampled from a female donor with breast cancer. Some clones in this sample may be carry-over from other donors' samples. The genes are TRBV5-1 and TRBJ2-5, with TRBD2 matching over 9 bases. The chain's CDR3 is CASSPGGGRAQSETQYF. The CDR3 nucleotides are TGCGCCAGCAGCCCTGGGGGCGGGAGGGCCCAAAGTGAGACCCAGTACTTC. Variable domain in full (rest from reference TRBV5-1 and TRBJ2-5): KAGVTQTPRYLIKTRGQQVTLSCSPISGHRSVSWYQQTPGQGLQFLFEYFSETQRNKGNFPGRFSGRQFSNSRSEMNVSTLELGDSALYLCASSPGGGRAQSETQYFGPGTRLLVL.